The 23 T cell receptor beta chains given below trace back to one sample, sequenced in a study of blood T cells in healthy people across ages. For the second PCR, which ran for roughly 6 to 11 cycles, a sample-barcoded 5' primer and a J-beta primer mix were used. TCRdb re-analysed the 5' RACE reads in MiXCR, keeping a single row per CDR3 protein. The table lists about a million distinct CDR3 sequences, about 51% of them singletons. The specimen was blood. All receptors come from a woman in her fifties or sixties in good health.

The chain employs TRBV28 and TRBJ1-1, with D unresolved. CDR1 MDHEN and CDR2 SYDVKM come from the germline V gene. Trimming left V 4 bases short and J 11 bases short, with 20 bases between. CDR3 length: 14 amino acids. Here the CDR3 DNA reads TGTGCCAGCAGTTCGCCGTGGGCCACGGAGTCGGCTTTCTTT. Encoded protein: CASSSPWATESAFF.

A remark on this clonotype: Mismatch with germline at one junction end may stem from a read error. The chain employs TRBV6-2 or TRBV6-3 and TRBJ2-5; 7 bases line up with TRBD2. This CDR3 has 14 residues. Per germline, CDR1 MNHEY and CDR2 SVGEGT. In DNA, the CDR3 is TGTGCCAGCAGATTTCCGGGAGGACGAGAGTCCCAGTACTTC. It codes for CASRFPGGRESQYF.

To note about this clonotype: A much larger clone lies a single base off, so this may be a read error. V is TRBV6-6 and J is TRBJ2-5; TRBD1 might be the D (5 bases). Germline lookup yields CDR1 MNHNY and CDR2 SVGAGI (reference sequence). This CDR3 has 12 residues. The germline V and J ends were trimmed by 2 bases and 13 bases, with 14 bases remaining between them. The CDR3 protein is CASSYQGYERYF. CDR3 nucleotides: TGTGCCAGCAGTTACCAGGGCTACGAGCGGTACTTC.

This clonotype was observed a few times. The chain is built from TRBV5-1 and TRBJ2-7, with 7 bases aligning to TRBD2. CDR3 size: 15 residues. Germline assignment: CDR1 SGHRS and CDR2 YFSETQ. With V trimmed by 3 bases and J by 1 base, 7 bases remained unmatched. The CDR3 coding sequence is TGCGCCAGCAGCTCCCAAGCGGGACTTTCCTACGAGCAGTACTTC. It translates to CASSSQAGLSYEQYF.

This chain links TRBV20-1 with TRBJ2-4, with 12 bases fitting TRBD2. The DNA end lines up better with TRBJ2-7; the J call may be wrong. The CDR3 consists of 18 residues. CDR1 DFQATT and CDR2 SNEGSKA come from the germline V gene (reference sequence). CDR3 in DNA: TGCAGTGCTAGAAGTCTAGGACTAGCGGGAACGCTCGCCTACGAGCAGTACTTC. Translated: CSARSLGLAGTLAYEQYF.

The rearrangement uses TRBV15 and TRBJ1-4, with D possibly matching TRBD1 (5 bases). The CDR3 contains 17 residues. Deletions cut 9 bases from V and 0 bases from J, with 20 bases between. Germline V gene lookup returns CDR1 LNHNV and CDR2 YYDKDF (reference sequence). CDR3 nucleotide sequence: TGTGCCACACGGGGGGAAGGGGTGCTCGCAACTAATGAAAAACTGTTTTTT. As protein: CATRGEGVLATNEKLFF.

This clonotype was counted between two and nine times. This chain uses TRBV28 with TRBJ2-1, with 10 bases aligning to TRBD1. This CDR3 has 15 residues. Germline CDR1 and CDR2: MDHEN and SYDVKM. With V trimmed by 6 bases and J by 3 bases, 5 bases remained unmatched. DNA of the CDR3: TGTGCCAGCAGCCACCGGACAGGGGGCTACAATGAGCAGTTCTTC. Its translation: CASSHRTGGYNEQFF.

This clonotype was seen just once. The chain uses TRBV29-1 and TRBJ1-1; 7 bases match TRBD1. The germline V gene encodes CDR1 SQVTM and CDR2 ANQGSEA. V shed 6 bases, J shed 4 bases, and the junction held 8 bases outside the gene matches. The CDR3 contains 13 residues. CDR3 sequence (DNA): TGCAGCGTGGTTTCCTCAGGGGGCACTGAAGCTTTCTTT. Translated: CSVVSSGGTEAFF.

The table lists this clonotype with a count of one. CDR3 coding DNA: TGTGCCAGCAGTCCTTGGACAGGGGGCGGTGAGGGCGAAAAACTGTTTTTT. As protein: CASSPWTGGGEGEKLFF. This rearrangement joins TRBV27 to TRBJ1-4; 11 positions match TRBD1. With 5 bases clipped from V and 8 bases from J, the junction kept 13 bases outside the gene matches. The CDR3 runs 17 residues. CDR1 MNHEY and CDR2 SMNVEV come from the germline V gene (reference sequence).

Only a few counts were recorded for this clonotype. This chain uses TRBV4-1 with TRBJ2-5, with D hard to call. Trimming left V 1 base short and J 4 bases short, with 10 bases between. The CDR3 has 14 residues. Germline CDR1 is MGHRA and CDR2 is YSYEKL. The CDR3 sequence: CASSQVMLAETQYF. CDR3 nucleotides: TGCGCCAGCAGCCAAGTTATGTTAGCAGAGACCCAGTACTTC.

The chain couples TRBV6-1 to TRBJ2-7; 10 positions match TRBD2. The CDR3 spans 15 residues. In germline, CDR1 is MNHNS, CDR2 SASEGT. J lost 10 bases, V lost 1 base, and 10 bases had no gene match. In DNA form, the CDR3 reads TGTGCCAGCAGTGAAGTAGCGGGAGGAGAGGGCCGCCAGTACTTC. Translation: CASSEVAGGEGRQYF.

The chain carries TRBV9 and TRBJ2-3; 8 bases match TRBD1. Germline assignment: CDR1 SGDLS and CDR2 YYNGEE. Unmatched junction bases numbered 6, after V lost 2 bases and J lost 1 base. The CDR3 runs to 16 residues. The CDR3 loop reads CASSVTGARGTDTQYF. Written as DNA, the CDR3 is TGTGCCAGCAGCGTGACAGGGGCTCGGGGCACAGATACGCAGTATTTT.

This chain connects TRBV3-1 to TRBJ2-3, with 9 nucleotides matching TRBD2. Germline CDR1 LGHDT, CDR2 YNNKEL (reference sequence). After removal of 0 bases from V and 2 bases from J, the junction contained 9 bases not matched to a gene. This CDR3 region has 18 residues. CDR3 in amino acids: CASSQDILAGFDTDTQYF. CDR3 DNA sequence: TGTGCCAGCAGCCAAGATATCCTAGCGGGATTCGACACAGATACGCAGTATTTT.

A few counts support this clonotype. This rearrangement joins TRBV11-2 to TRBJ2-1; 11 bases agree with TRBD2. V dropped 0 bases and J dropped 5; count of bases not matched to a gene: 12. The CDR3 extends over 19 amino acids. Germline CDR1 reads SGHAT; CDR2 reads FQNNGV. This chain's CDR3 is CASSLDLLAGGYANNEQFF. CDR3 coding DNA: TGTGCCAGCAGCTTAGATCTCCTAGCGGGAGGCTATGCAAACAATGAGCAGTTCTTC.

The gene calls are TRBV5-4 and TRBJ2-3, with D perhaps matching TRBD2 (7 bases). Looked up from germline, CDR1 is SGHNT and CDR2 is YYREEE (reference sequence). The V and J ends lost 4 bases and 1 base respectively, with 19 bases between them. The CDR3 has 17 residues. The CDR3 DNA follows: TGTGCCAGCAGCCCGGGGGGCTTTTGGGGAGGCACAGATACGCAGTATTTT. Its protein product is CASSPGGFWGGTDTQYF.

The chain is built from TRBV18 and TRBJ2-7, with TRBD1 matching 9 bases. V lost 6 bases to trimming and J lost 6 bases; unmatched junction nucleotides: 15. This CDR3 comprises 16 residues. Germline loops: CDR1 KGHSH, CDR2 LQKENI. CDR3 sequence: CASSPRVGTGSVEQYF. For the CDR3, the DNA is TGTGCCAGCTCGCCCAGAGTAGGGACAGGGTCGGTCGAGCAGTACTTC.

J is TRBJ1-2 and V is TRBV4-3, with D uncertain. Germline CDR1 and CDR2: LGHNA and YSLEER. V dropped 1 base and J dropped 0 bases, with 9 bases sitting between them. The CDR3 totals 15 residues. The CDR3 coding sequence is TGCGCCAGCAGCCAAGCGGGGAGCCCTAACTATGGCTACACCTTC. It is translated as CASSQAGSPNYGYTF.

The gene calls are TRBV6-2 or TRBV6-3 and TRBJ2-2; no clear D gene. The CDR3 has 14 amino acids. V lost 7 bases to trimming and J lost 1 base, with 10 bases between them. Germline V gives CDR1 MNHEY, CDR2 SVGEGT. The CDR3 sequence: CASIRALNTGELFF. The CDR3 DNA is TGTGCCAGCATTCGAGCCCTGAACACCGGGGAGCTGTTTTTT.

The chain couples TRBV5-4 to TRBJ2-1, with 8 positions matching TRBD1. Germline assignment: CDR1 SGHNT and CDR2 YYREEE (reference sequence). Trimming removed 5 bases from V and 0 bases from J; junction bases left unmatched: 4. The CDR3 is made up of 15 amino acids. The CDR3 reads CASRADRGSYNEQFF. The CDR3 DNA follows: TGTGCCAGCAGGGCAGACAGGGGCTCCTACAATGAGCAGTTCTTC.

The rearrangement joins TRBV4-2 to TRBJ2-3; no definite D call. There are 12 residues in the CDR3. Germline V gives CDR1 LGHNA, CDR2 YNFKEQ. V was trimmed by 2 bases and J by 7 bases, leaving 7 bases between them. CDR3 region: CASSQQANTQYF. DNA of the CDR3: TGTGCCAGCAGCCAACAAGCAAATACGCAGTATTTT.

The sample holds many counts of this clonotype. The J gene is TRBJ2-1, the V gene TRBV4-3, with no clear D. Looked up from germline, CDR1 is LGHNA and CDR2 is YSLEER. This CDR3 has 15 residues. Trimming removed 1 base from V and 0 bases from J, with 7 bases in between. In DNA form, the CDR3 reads TGCGCCAGCAGCCAAGGCTGGAACTCCTACAATGAGCAGTTCTTC. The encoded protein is CASSQGWNSYNEQFF.

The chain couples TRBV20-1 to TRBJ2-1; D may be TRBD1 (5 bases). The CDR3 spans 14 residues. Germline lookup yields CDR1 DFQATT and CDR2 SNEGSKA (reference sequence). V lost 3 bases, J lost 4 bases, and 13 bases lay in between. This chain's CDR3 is CSARGGGAYNEQFF. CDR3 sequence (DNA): TGCAGTGCTAGGGGCGGTGGGGCTTACAATGAGCAGTTCTTC.

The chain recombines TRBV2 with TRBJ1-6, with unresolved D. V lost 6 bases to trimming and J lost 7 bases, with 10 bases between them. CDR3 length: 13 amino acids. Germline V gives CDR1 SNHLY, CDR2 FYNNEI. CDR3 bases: TGTGCCAGCAGGGACCTGGAGAATTCACCCCTCCACTTT. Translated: CASRDLENSPLHF.